Here is one TCR beta chain with its context. This entry belongs to a study of blood T cell repertoires in COVID-19. In the authors' methods: Amplification of reference gene primers was used by the study to estimate nucleated cell counts. Here immunoSEQ multiplex PCR was the method, and the copy in TCRdb shows in-frame clones only, minus some. V and J calls plus clone size are reproduced from that table; the DNA served to infer D and trimming. This table holds about 150,000 clones, about 79% found once. The length of the CDR3 is 15 residues. V was cut by 1 base and J by 1 base, with 11 bases left in between. Germline V lookup: CDR1 SGHDT, CDR2 YYEEEE. Each participant's cohort was designated according to participant-reported clinical history.

The chain employs TRBV5-6 and TRBJ2-5; no definite D call. The receptor was isolated from a man aged 45 to 65 who had recovered from COVID-19. The sequenced sample was PBMCs or T cells enriched from blood (not recorded which). CDR3 loop: CASSLNPTGQETQYF. CDR3 bases: TGTGCCAGCAGCTTGAATCCGACGGGCCAAGAGACCCAGTACTTC.